What follows is one T cell receptor (beta chain) and its context. Antigen: not known. Unmatched junction bases numbered 5, after V lost 2 bases and J lost 3 bases. Germline-derived CDR1 and CDR2 are SGHTA and FQGTGA. CDR3 length: 15 residues. The PCR ran on 60 Vbeta and 13 Jbeta primers. Some clones are missing from TCRdb's copy, which holds only in-frame ones; the method was immunoSEQ multiplex PCR. The repertoire consists of about 140,000 clones, with around 85% occurring once and the leading ten covering just over 8.5%. The sample is drawn from a study of cytomegalovirus exposure and HLA in healthy donors. Study-level findings and limits: A highly shared variant cluster was judged a likely technical artifact. The authors later linked a missense DCLRE1C variant to TCR beta V- and J-gene trimming.

The TCR was taken from a woman between 45 and 60 years old in good health and CMV-seropositive. The sample comprised PBMCs. The chain combines TRBV7-3 with TRBJ2-7; 9 bases are shared with TRBD2. This chain's CDR3 is CASSLGRGGIYEQYF. CDR3 DNA: TGTGCCAGCAGCTTAGGGCGGGGGGGCATCTACGAGCAGTACTTC.